This T cell receptor (beta chain) was found in a study of blood T cell repertoires in COVID-19. Study at large: Italy, Spain and the United States were the sources of the convalescent and acute COVID-19 samples. T cells, B-cell-depleted T cells, or PBMCs provided the cDNA or gDNA that served as material.

Study processing details: Amplified reference gene primers provided the basis for estimating nucleated cell counts. Sequencing was performed with immunoSEQ multiplex PCR; in TCRdb, only in-frame clones are kept and a portion is missing. V, J and clone size were drawn from that table, and D and trimming were deduced from the DNA. The sample includes 250,000 to 400,000 clones, about 87% seen only once; the top ten take approximately 1.6%. The V end lost 4 bases, the J end lost 1 base, and 11 bases lay between the germline ends. The CDR3 is 14 residues long. Looked up from germline, CDR1 is LGHDT and CDR2 is YNNKEL (reference sequence). Seattle's cohort entered during active infection and was followed longitudinally.

The chain links TRBV3-1 (or the pseudogene TRBV3-2) to TRBJ2-7; D unresolved. This receptor was obtained from a woman aged 30 to 39 with COVID-19, enrolled during active disease. The sample comprised peripheral blood. The CDR3 region is CASSPLMSSYEQYF. CDR3 coding DNA: TGTGCCAGCAGCCCACTAATGTCGTCCTACGAGCAGTACTTC.